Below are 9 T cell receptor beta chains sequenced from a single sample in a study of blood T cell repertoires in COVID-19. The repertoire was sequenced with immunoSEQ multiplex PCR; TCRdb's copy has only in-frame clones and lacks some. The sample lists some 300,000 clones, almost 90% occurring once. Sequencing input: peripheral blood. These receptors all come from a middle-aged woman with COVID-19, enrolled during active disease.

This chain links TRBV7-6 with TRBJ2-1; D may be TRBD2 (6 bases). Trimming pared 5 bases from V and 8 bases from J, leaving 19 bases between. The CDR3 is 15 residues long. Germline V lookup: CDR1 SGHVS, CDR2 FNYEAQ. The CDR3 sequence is CASSLGTLPTYEQFF. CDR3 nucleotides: TGTGCCAGCAGCCTCGGGACTCTACCTACCTATGAGCAGTTCTTC.

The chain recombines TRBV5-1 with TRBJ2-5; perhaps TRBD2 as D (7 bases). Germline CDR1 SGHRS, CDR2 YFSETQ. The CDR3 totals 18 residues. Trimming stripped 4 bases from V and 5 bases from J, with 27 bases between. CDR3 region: CASSVNLQWEGDTETQYF. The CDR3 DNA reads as TGCGCCAGCAGCGTAAATTTACAGTGGGAGGGGGATACGGAGACCCAGTACTTC.

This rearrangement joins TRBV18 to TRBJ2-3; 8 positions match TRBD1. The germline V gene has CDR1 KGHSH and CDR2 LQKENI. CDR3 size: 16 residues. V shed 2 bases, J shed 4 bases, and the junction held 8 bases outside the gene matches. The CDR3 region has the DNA TGTGCCAGCTCACCATTGGTGACAGGGGTGTCAGATACGCAGTATTTT. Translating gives CASSPLVTGVSDTQYF.

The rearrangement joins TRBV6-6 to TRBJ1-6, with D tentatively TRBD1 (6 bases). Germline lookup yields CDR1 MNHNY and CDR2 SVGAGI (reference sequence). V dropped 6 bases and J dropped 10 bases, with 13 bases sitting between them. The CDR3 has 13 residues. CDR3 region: CASRGSGESPLHF. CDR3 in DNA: TGTGCCAGCAGAGGATCAGGGGAGTCACCCCTCCACTTT.

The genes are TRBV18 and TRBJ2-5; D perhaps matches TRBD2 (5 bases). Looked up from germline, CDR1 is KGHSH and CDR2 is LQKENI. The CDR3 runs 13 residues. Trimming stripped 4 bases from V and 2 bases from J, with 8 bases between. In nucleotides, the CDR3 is TGTGCCAGCTCACAAAGGAGGCAAGAGACCCAGTACTTC. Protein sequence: CASSQRRQETQYF.

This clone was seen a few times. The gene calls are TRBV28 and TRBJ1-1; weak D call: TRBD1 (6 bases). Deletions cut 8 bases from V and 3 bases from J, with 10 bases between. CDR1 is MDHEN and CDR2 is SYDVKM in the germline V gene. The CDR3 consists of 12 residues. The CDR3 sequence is CASSTGHTEAFF. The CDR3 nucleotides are TGTGCCAGCTCGACAGGTCACACTGAAGCTTTCTTT.

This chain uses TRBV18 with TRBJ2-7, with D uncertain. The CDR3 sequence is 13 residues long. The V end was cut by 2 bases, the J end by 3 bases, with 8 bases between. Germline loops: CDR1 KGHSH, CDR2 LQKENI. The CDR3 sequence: CASSPSLDYEQYF. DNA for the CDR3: TGTGCCAGCTCACCAAGCCTAGACTACGAGCAGTACTTC.

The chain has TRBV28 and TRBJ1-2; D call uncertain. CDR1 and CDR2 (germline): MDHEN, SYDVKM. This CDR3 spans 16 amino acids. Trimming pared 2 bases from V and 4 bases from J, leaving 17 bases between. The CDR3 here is CASSLDPSARVYGYTF. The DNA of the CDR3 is TGTGCCAGCAGTTTAGACCCCTCAGCACGGGTCTATGGCTACACCTTC.

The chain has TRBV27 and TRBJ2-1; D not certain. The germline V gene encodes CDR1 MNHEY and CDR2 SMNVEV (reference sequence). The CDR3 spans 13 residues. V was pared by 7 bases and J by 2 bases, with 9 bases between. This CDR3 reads CASTPSPYNEQFF. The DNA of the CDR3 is TGTGCCAGCACCCCCAGTCCCTACAATGAGCAGTTCTTC.